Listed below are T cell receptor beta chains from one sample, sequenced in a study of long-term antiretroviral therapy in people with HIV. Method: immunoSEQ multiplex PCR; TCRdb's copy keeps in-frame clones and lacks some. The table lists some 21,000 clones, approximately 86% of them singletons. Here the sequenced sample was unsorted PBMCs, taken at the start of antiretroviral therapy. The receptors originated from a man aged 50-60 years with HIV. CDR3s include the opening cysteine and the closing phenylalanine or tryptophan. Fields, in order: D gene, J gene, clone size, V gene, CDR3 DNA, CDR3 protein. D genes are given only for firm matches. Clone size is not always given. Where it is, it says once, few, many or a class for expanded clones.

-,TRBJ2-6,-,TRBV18,TGTGCCAGCTCACCACTCGGGACTCCGGGCGGGGGGGCCAACGTCCTGACTTTC,CASSPLGTPGGGANVLTF
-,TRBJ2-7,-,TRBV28,TGTGCCAGCAGTTTGGTGGGCTTCTCCTACGAGCAGTACTTC,CASSLVGFSYEQYF
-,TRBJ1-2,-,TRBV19,TGTGCCAGTAGTACGACCGTTGCCATGAACTATGGCTACACCTTC,CASSTTVAMNYGYTF
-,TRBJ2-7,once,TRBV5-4,TGTGCCAGCAGCTTGGTTGGCGGCTACGAGCAGTACTTC,CASSLVGGYEQYF
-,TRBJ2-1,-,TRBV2,TGTGCCAGCAAACGGGGGCACAGTTCCTACAATGAGCAGTTCTTC,CASKRGHSSYNEQFF
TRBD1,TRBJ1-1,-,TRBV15,TGTGCCACCAGCAGGGACAGGGCACCCTACTCGAACACTGAAGCTTTCTTT,CATSRDRAPYSNTEAFF
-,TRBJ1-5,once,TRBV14,TGTGCCAGCAGCCAAGGTGAGGCGGGCAATCAGCCCCAGCATTTT,CASSQGEAGNQPQHF
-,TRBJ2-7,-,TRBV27,TGTGCCAGCAGTTTATCGGCCAGGGGCTACGAGCAGTACTTC,CASSLSARGYEQYF
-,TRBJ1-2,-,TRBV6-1,TGTGCCAGCAGTGAACAGGCTGGCTATGGCTACACCTTC,CASSEQAGYGYTF
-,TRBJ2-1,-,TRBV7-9,TGTGCCAGCAGCTTAGAGACATTGGGCCGTGGGGACCCCTACAATGAGCAGTTCTTC,CASSLETLGRGDPYNEQFF
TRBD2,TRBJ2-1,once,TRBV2,TGTGCCAGCACCGGCGGTCGACTAGCGACCTACAATGAGCAGTTCTTC,CASTGGRLATYNEQFF
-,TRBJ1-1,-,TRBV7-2,TGTGCCAGCAGCTTGGGACGGGCGAACACTGAAGCTTTCTTT,CASSLGRANTEAFF
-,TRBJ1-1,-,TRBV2,TGTGCCATCTCGGGCCTGAGGAACACTGAAGCTTTCTTT,CAISGLRNTEAFF
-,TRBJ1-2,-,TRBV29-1,TGCAGCGTTGACCCGGGACTGGGCTATGGCTACACCTTC,CSVDPGLGYGYTF
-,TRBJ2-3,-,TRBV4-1,TGCGCCAGCAGCCAAGATAGGCTCACAGATACGCAGTATTTT,CASSQDRLTDTQYF
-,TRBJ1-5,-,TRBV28,TGTGCCAGCAGCCGTCCTGGGGAGGGGGGTCAATGGAGCAATCAGCCCCAGCATTTT,CASSRPGEGGQWSNQPQHF
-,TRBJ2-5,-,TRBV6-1,TGTGCCAGCAGTGGAGGCTCAGGGGAAGAGACCCAGTACTTC,CASSGGSGEETQYF
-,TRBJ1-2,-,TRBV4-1,TGCGCCAGCAGCCAAGCCCCAGGCCCCCACTATGGCTACACCTTC,CASSQAPGPHYGYTF
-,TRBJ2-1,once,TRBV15,TGTGCCACCAGCAGAGACTGGGATAGCTCCTACAATGAGCAGTTCTTC,CATSRDWDSSYNEQFF
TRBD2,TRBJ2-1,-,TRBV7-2,TGTGCCAGCAGCTTAGCGGGACTAGCGGGGGGGGCTAATGAGCAGTTCTTC,CASSLAGLAGGANEQFF
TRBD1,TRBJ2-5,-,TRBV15,TGTGCCACCAGCGGCCGCACCGGGGCAGGGGGAGAGACCCAGTACTTC,CATSGRTGAGGETQYF
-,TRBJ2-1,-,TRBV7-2,TGTGCCAGCAGCTTTTTCGACAATGAGCAGTTCTTC,CASSFFDNEQFF
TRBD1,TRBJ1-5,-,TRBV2,TGTGCCAGCAGACCCAGGACAGGATCGAATCAGCCCCAGCATTTT,CASRPRTGSNQPQHF
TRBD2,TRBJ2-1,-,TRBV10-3,TGTGCCATCAGCCTGACTAGCGGGAGGGGTAGCTCCTACAATGAGCAGTTCTTC,CAISLTSGRGSSYNEQFF
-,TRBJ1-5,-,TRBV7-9,TGTGCCAGCACCCCCCGTGGGGGACGACAGCCCCAGCATTTT,CASTPRGGRQPQHF
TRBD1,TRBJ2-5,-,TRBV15,TGTGCCACCAGCAGACGACAGGGGGAGACCCAGTACTTC,CATSRRQGETQYF
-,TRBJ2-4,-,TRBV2,TGTGCCAGCAGTCAAGGGCCCCTAAACATTCAGTACTTC,CASSQGPLNIQYF
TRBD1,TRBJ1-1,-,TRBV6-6,TGTGCCAGCAGAACCGCCCAGGGGGGGACTGAAGCTTTCTTT,CASRTAQGGTEAFF
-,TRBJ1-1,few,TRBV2,TGTGCCTCTCCCGGGACACTCGACGGTGAAGCTTTCTTT,CASPGTLDGEAFF
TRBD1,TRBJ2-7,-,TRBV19,TGTGCCAGTAGCATCGGACAGGGCTACGAGCAGTACTTC,CASSIGQGYEQYF
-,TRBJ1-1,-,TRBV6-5,TGTGCCAGCTTTATCCCCGCAAACACTGAAGCTTTCTTT,CASFIPANTEAFF
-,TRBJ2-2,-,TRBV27,TGTGCCAGCAGTTTCCTCTCCGGGGAGCTGTTTTTT,CASSFLSGELFF
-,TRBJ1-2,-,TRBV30,TGTGCCTGGAGTTTTTCGGATGGCTACACCTTC,CAWSFSDGYTF
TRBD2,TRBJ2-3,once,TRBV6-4,TGTGCCAGCAGTGACTCGGCTAGCGGGGGCACAGATACGCAGTATTTT,CASSDSASGGTDTQYF
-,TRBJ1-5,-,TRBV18,TGTGCCAGCTCACCACGAGGGGTTAGCAATCAGCCCCAGCATTTT,CASSPRGVSNQPQHF
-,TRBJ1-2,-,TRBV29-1,TGCAGCGTTGGGGGACTACGGGGCTATGGCTACACCTTC,CSVGGLRGYGYTF
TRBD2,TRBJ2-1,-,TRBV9,TGTGCCAGCAGTTCGGGGGGGCCGGATGAGCAGTTCTTC,CASSSGGPDEQFF
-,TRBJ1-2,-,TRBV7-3,TGTGCCAGCAGCTCTGGGGAGGGGGACACCTTC,CASSSGEGDTF
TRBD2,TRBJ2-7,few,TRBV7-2,TGTGCCAGCAGCTTAACTCCACTAGCGGGGAGTTACGAGCAGTACTTC,CASSLTPLAGSYEQYF
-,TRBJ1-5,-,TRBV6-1,TGTGCCAGCAGTGGGGGGATGGGGACCCAGCATTTT,CASSGGMGTQHF
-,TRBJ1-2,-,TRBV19,TGTGCCAGTAGTATCCGGAAGGTATCAAATGGCTACACCTTC,CASSIRKVSNGYTF
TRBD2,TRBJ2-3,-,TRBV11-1,TGTGCCAGCAGACTACCGGGGGGGGATACGCAGTATTTT,CASRLPGGDTQYF
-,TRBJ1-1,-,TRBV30,TGTGCCTGGAGTCCCGTGAACACTGAAGCTTTCTTT,CAWSPVNTEAFF
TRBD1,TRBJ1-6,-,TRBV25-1,TGTGCCAGCAGTCTCGCGGGACAGGGGTATTCACCCCTCCACTTT,CASSLAGQGYSPLHF
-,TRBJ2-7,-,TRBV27,TGTGCCAGCAGTTTTGGGAAGGGTCTCTCCTACGAGCAGTACTTC,CASSFGKGLSYEQYF
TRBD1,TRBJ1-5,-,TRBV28,TGTGCCAGCAGTACAGGGACAGGGGGGTATCAGCCCCAGCATTTT,CASSTGTGGYQPQHF
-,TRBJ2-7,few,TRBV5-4,TGTGCCAGCAGCTTGGACAGGACCTACGAGCAGTACTTC,CASSLDRTYEQYF
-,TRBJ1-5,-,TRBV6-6,TGTGCCAGCAGCCGGGGAGGGAGCAATCAGCCCCAGCATTTT,CASSRGGSNQPQHF
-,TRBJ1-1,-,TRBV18,TGTGCCAGCTCACCACGGGTGATTGGTAAGGGCGGCACTGAAGCTTTCTTT,CASSPRVIGKGGTEAFF
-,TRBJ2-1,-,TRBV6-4,TGTGCCAGCAGTGCCACCCCGAGAGGTGAGCAGTTCTTC,CASSATPRGEQFF
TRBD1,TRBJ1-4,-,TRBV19,TGTGCCAGTGGAGACAGGGAGATTGAAAAACTGTTTTTT,CASGDREIEKLFF
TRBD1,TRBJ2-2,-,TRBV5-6,TGTGCCAGCAGCCCCGGGACAGGGTGGACGGCCGGGGAGCTGTTTTTT,CASSPGTGWTAGELFF
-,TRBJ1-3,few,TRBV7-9,TGTGCCAGCAGCTTAGTTGTAGGGTCTGGAAACACCATATATTTT,CASSLVVGSGNTIYF
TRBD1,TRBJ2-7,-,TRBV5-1,TGCGCCAGCAGCTTGGCAGGGGGACACTACGAGCAGTACTTC,CASSLAGGHYEQYF
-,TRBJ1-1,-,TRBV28,TGTGCCAGCAGTTTAGGTGACACTGAAGCTTTCTTT,CASSLGDTEAFF
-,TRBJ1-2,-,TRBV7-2,TGTGCCAGCAGCCCTGGATGGGGCTACACCTTC,CASSPGWGYTF
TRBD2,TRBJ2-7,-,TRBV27,TGTGCCAGCAGTTTATTCGCTAGCGGGGGGACTACCTACGAGCAGTACTTC,CASSLFASGGTTYEQYF